These 9 T cell receptor beta chains were all obtained from the same sample, sequenced in a study of shared clonotypes between healthy human individuals. Only in-frame clones appear in the TCRdb table, and some are missing; sequencing was by immunoSEQ multiplex PCR. The sample carries nearly 2 million clones, roughly 95% recorded once. Naive CD8 cells lacked CD45RO and underwent positive selection for CCR7, leaving out terminally differentiated effector memory CD45RA+ cells. The sequencing input was naive CD8+ T cells sorted from blood. Every receptor here comes from a man younger than 35 in good health.

The V call is TRBV27, the J call TRBJ2-6; either TRBD1 or TRBD2 may fit D (5 bases each). Germline CDR1 MNHEY, CDR2 SMNVEV (reference sequence). Deletions cut 2 bases from V and 4 bases from J, with 12 bases between. CDR3 length equals 16 residues. CDR3 in DNA: TGTGCCAGCAGTTTAGTGACTGGGACCGGGGCCAACGTCCTGACTTTC. Translating it yields CASSLVTGTGANVLTF. Combining the CDR3 with reference TRBV27 and TRBJ2-6 gives the whole variable domain EAQVTQNPRYLITVTGKKLTVTCSQNMNHEYMSWYRQDPGLGLRQIYYSMNVEVTDKGDVPEGYKVSRKEKRNFPLILESPSPNQTSLYFCASSLVTGTGANVLTFGAGSRLTVL.

This clone occurred once. The chain combines TRBV9 with TRBJ2-7; D might be TRBD1 (6 bases). V lost 3 bases and J 6 bases, leaving 16 bases between the germline ends. The germline CDR1 and CDR2 sequences are SGDLS and YYNGEE. The CDR3 is 14 residues long. This CDR3 is CASSGRDTYSEQYF. The CDR3 DNA is TGTGCCAGCAGCGGCCGGGACACATATAGCGAGCAGTACTTC.

This sequence joins TRBV5-1 and TRBJ1-1, with D perhaps TRBD1 (5 bases). The CDR3 contains 13 residues. V lost 2 bases and J lost 4, with 9 bases in between. Germline values: CDR1 SGHRS, CDR2 YFSETQ. The CDR3 protein is CASSFRVATEAFF. The CDR3 nucleotides read TGCGCCAGCAGCTTCAGGGTCGCCACTGAAGCTTTCTTT.

The genes are TRBV19 and TRBJ2-5, with D perhaps matching TRBD2 (6 bases). In germline, CDR1 is LNHDA, CDR2 SQIVND (reference sequence). The CDR3 runs to 14 residues. Trimming took off 5 bases at V and 4 bases at J, with 14 bases between the two ends. As DNA, the CDR3 is TGTGCCAGTAGTCTAACTAGCTCCGGAGAGACCCAGTACTTC. Amino acids: CASSLTSSGETQYF.

V is TRBV7-2 and J is TRBJ2-1; D might be TRBD2 (6 bases). The length of the CDR3 is 15 residues. V lost 3 bases, J lost 7 bases, and 16 bases lay in between. Germline V lookup: CDR1 SGHTA, CDR2 FQGNSA. The CDR3 DNA reads as TGTGCCAGCAGCTTCCCTCGGGCAGGGAGGAATGAGCAGTTCTTC. It yields the protein CASSFPRAGRNEQFF.

This sequence joins TRBV7-9 and TRBJ2-5; 7 bases align to TRBD1. The length of the CDR3 is 14 residues. With V trimmed by 5 bases and J by 2 bases, 5 bases remained unmatched. CDR1 is SEHNR and CDR2 is FQNEAQ in the germline V gene (reference sequence). CDR3 nucleotide sequence: TGTGCCAGCAGCGAACGGGACAGACAAGAGACCCAGTACTTC. Translation: CASSERDRQETQYF. The full variable domain, its missing parts supplied by reference TRBV7-9 and TRBJ2-5, is DTGVSQNPRHKITKRGQNVTFRCDPISEHNRLYWYRQTLGQGPEFLTYFQNEAQLEKSRLLSDRFSAERPKGSFSTLEIQRTEQGDSAMYLCASSERDRQETQYFGPGTRLLVL.

The DNA of the CDR3 is TGTGCCAGCAGCCAAGAAGAGGGGGACGTGCAGCCCCAGCATTTT. It is translated as CASSQEEGDVQPQHF. The V call is TRBV4-2, the J call TRBJ1-5; D may be TRBD1 (6 bases). The CDR3 is 15 residues long. With 0 bases removed from V and 7 bases from J, the gap between germline ends came to 13 bases. Germline values: CDR1 LGHNA, CDR2 YNFKEQ.

The J gene is TRBJ2-1, the V gene TRBV27, with TRBD2 matching 7 bases. V trimming: 4 bases; J trimming: 6 bases; junction bases outside the gene matches: 9. There are 15 residues in the CDR3. Germline V gene lookup returns CDR1 MNHEY and CDR2 SMNVEV (reference sequence). This chain's CDR3 is CASSSGLGGGNEQFF. The DNA for the CDR3 is TGTGCCAGCAGTTCCGGACTAGGCGGGGGCAATGAGCAGTTCTTC.

V usage is TRBV7-9 and J usage is TRBJ1-5, with TRBD1 as a possible D gene (6 bases). Deletions cut 5 bases from V and 4 bases from J, with 12 bases between. The CDR3 consists of 14 residues. CDR1 is SEHNR and CDR2 is FQNEAQ in the germline V gene (reference sequence). CDR3 sequence reads: CASSPVGQNQPQHF. CDR3 coding DNA: TGTGCCAGCAGCCCCGTAGGACAGAATCAGCCCCAGCATTTT.